These T cell receptor beta chains were read from a single sample in a study of cytomegalovirus exposure and HLA in healthy donors. Profiling relied on immunoSEQ multiplex PCR, and the TCRdb table lists in-frame clones only, not all of them. This sample has about 160,000 clones, with approximately 81% found just once. Source material: PBMCs. These receptors were obtained from a male donor in good health and CMV-seronegative. Each CDR3 is given with its conserved first and last residue.

v_call	j_call	cdr3_aa
TRBV30	TRBJ2-7	CAWSPGMRNVYEQYF
TRBV6-4	TRBJ2-1	CASKIFQGAYEQFF
TRBV7-9	TRBJ2-3	CASSRTGVKQYF
TRBV19	TRBJ2-7	CASSTGQRDEQYF
TRBV2	TRBJ2-5	CASSGGGETQYF
TRBV2	TRBJ1-3	CASSEPYTNRNTIYF
TRBV6-4	TRBJ2-1	CASSADRGTYNEQFF
TRBV4-3	TRBJ1-2	CASSQVNQGDGYTF
TRBV6-5	TRBJ2-7	CASSPTGGEQYF
TRBV10-3	TRBJ2-3	CAITEGGGGTDTQYF